These 11 T cell receptor beta chains share one sample of origin, sequenced in a study of T-cell reconstitution after alpha-beta-depleted transplantation in children. Unique molecular identifiers were incorporated into the prepared TCRbeta library. From the PCR reads, TCRdb called clonotypes with MiXCR, one entry per CDR3 protein. The sample has about 870,000 distinct CDR3 sequences; under 20% are singletons. The sample was PBMCs, mostly from graft donor cells, taken 360 days after TCRalphabeta/CD19-depleted stem cell transplant. The receptors stem from a male patient aged 10 to 17 who had a stem cell transplant for acute lymphoblastic leukemia, so the T cells may come from the graft donor.

V is TRBV28 and J is TRBJ2-5; D call uncertain. This CDR3 comprises 13 residues. Looked up from germline, CDR1 is MDHEN and CDR2 is SYDVKM. V was trimmed by 6 bases and J by 1 base, leaving 9 bases between them. CDR3 in DNA: TGTGCCAGCAGAGATTGGGTCCAAGAGACCCAGTACTTC. The encoded protein is CASRDWVQETQYF.

The rearrangement joins TRBV6-5 to TRBJ2-2, with no clear D. Looked up from germline, CDR1 is MNHEY and CDR2 is SVGAGI. The CDR3 has 13 residues. The germline V and J ends were trimmed by 2 bases and 4 bases, with 5 bases remaining between them. In DNA form, the CDR3 reads TGTGCCAGCAGTTACCAGCGCACCGGGGAGCTGTTTTTT. It encodes CASSYQRTGELFF.

This clonotype was seen only a few times. The chain combines TRBV5-1 with TRBJ2-1; TRBD2 agrees at 12 bases. Germline V gene sequence: CDR1 SGHRS, CDR2 YFSETQ. The ends lost 1 base at V and 10 bases at J; junction bases unmatched: 6. The CDR3 spans 15 residues. The CDR3 spells CASSLTLAGGAEQFF. In DNA form, the CDR3 reads TGCGCCAGCAGCTTGACACTAGCGGGAGGCGCCGAGCAGTTCTTC. The complete variable domain, with remaining parts taken from reference TRBV5-1 and TRBJ2-1, reads KAGVTQTPRYLIKTRGQQVTLSCSPISGHRSVSWYQQTPGQGLQFLFEYFSETQRNKGNFPGRFSGRQFSNSRSEMNVSTLELGDSALYLCASSLTLAGGAEQFFGPGTRLTVL.

This clonotype was seen more than once but under ten times. This chain links TRBV18 with TRBJ2-7; a possible D gene is TRBD2 (7 bases). The germline V and J ends were trimmed by 3 bases and 5 bases, with 14 bases remaining between them. The CDR3 has 14 residues. Germline V gives CDR1 KGHSH, CDR2 LQKENI. The CDR3 reads CASSPQLGGDEQYF. CDR3 DNA: TGTGCCAGCTCACCGCAACTAGGGGGGGACGAGCAGTACTTC.

The chain has TRBV4-2 and TRBJ1-5, with D unclear. The CDR3 runs to 17 residues. The germline V gene encodes CDR1 LGHNA and CDR2 YNFKEQ. The V end lost 0 bases, the J end lost 0 bases, and 12 bases lay between the germline ends. The CDR3 nucleotides are TGTGCCAGCAGCCAAGAGGCGCGGTTTTATAGCAATCAGCCCCAGCATTTT. This gives the protein CASSQEARFYSNQPQHF.

The V call is TRBV20-1, the J call TRBJ1-2; TRBD1 aligns across 9 bases. The CDR3 is 16 amino acids. V lost 5 bases, J lost 1 base, and 11 bases stayed unmatched. Germline-derived CDR1 and CDR2 are DFQATT and SNEGSKA (reference sequence). The CDR3 loop reads CSAGYFRQGDNYGYTF. The CDR3 DNA is TGCAGTGCTGGCTACTTCCGACAGGGGGATAACTATGGCTACACCTTC.

This clonotype appeared many times. The V call is TRBV7-2, the J call TRBJ1-2, with TRBD1 as a possible D gene (6 bases). The CDR3 length is 14 residues. The V gene's germline CDR1 is SGHTA and CDR2 FQGNSA. Deletions cut 1 base from V and 5 bases from J, with 11 bases between. The CDR3 loop reads CASSLGLGGYGYTF. The CDR3 DNA follows: TGTGCCAGCAGCTTAGGATTAGGGGGGTATGGCTACACCTTC.

The V gene is TRBV7-8, the J gene TRBJ2-2, with TRBD1 matching over 7 bases. The CDR3 has 17 amino acids. V was clipped by 4 bases and J by 7 bases; unmatched bases: 15. The germline V gene has CDR1 SGHVS and CDR2 FQNEAQ. CDR3 nucleotide sequence: TGTGCCAGCAGCTCGGGATGGCTGACAGGGTTGATCGGGGAGCTGTTTTTT. Protein sequence: CASSSGWLTGLIGELFF.

The V call is TRBV18, the J call TRBJ2-7, with TRBD2 identical over 10 bases. The V gene's germline CDR1 is KGHSH and CDR2 LQKENI. V lost 6 bases to trimming and J lost 2 bases; unmatched junction nucleotides: 10. The CDR3 sequence is 16 residues long. The CDR3 is CASSPTSGLAAYEQYF. The DNA for the CDR3 is TGTGCCAGCTCCCCGACTAGCGGGTTGGCTGCCTACGAGCAGTACTTC. Filled out from reference TRBV18 and TRBJ2-7, the complete variable domain reads NAGVMQNPRHLVRRRGQEARLRCSPMKGHSHVYWYRQLPEEGLKFMVYLQKENIIDESGMPKERFSAEFPKEGPSILRIQQVVRGDSAAYFCASSPTSGLAAYEQYFGPGTRLTVT.

The gene calls are TRBV30 and TRBJ2-1; D remains ambiguous. This CDR3 region has 11 residues. The germline CDR1 and CDR2 sequences are GTSNPN and SVGIG (reference sequence). V was cut by 1 base and J by 4 bases, with 2 bases left in between. CDR3 bases: TGTGCCTGGAGTGCTTACAATGAGCAGTTCTTC. Its translation is CAWSAYNEQFF.

This clonotype was seen ten or more times. This sequence joins TRBV29-1 and TRBJ2-1; D could derive from TRBD1 or TRBD2 (5 bases each). The V end was cut by 3 bases, the J end by 0 bases, with 9 bases between. Germline CDR1 is SQVTM and CDR2 is ANQGSEA. The CDR3 contains 14 residues. The CDR3 DNA follows: TGCAGCGTTGATCCAGGGAGCTCCTACAATGAGCAGTTCTTC. It is translated as CSVDPGSSYNEQFF.